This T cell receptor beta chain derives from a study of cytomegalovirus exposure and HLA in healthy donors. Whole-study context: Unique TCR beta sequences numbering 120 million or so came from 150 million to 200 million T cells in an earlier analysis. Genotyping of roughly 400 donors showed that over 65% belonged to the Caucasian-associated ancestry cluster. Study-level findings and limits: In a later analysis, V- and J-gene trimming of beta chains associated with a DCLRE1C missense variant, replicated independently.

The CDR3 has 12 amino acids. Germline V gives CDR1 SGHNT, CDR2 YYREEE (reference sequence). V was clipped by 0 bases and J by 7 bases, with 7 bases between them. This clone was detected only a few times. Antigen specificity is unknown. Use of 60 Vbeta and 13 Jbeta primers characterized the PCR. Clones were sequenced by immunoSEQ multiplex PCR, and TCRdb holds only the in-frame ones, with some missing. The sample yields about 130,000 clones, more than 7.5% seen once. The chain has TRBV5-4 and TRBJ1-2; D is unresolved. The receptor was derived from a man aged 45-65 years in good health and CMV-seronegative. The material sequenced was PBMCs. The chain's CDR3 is CASSLGRGGYTF. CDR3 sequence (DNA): TGTGCCAGCAGCTTGGGACGGGGTGGCTACACCTTC.